This T cell receptor beta chain is drawn from a study of neurological immune-mediated disorders. Study observations and caveats: The highest TCR clonal expansion occurred in HTLV-1-associated myelopathy; multiple sclerosis fell below healthy controls. Private repertoires in all groups were suggested by the finding that expanded clones across subjects shared no CDR3 amino acid sequences.

This clonotype was found many times. Its antigen is undetermined. CDR3 length equals 16 residues. Germline V gives CDR1 SQVTM, CDR2 ANQGSEA. V gave up 7 bases and J gave up 0 bases; unmatched junction bases: 10. The authors made cDNA by 5'RACE with 10-nucleotide random UMIs. Using its own MiXCR run on the 5' RACE reads, TCRdb lists one record per CDR3 protein. This table holds tens of thousands of distinct CDR3 sequences, about an eighth found once. Time point defined: longitudinal time-point 1 (baseline). Where libraries were unsorted, they were derived from 2 million PBMCs stored at -80 degrees C. This chain connects TRBV29-1 to TRBJ2-3; 10 positions agree with TRBD2. Sequenced input: PBMCs. This TCR came from a female donor with HTLV-1-associated myelopathy (HAM/TSP). The CDR3 sequence: CSGVVSGGISTDTQYF. DNA for the CDR3: TGCAGCGGAGTAGTTAGCGGGGGGATTAGCACAGATACGCAGTATTTT.